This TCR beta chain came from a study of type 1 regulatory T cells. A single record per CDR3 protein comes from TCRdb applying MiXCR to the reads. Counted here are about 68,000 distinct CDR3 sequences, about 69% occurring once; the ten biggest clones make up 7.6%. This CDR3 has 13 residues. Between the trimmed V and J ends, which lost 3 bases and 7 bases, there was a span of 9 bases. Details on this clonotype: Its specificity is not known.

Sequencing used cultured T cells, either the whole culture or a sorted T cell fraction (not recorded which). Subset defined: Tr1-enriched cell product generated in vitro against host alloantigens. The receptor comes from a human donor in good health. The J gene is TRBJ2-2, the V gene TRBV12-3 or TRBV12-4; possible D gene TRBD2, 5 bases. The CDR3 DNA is TGTGCCAGCAGTTTCTTGGCGGGCGGGGAGCTGTTTTTT. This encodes CASSFLAGGELFF.